These T cell receptor beta chains were read from a single sample in a study of vaccination and CD4 T cells after COVID-19. Which antigens these TCRs recognize remains unknown. TCRdb reanalysed the PCR reads using MiXCR and keeps one entry per CDR3 protein. This sample yields some 10,000 distinct CDR3 sequences, of which 55% to 75% are seen a single time; roughly 23% belongs to the top ten. Input material: CD4+ T cells from blood, cultured in vitro. Receptor source: a human donor in good health. CDR3s include the opening cysteine and the closing phenylalanine or tryptophan. Fields, in order: CDR3 DNA, CDR3 protein, clone size, J gene, V gene, D gene. A D gene is named only where the DNA matches it firmly. Clone sizes are given selectively: once, few, many, or a class where the clone is expanded.

TGTGCCAGCAGTCTACGACTAGCGGGCGGTCTTTACGAGCAGTACTTC CASSLRLAGGLYEQYF NA TRBJ2-7 TRBV27 TRBD2
TGCAGTGCTTTCCGAGACATTAGCACAGATACGCAGTATTTT CSAFRDISTDTQYF NA TRBJ2-3 TRBV20-1 NA
TGTGCCAGCAGACGCAAGACTAGCCAATCCCCCCAAGAGACCCAGTACTTC CASRRKTSQSPQETQYF NA TRBJ2-5 TRBV6-2/TRBV6-3 TRBD2
TGTGCCATCAGTGACACGGGACAGTCGGCCCAAGAGACCCAGTACTTC CAISDTGQSAQETQYF NA TRBJ2-5 TRBV10-3 TRBD1
TGCAGTGCTAGAGAAGGACTACGGGAGCAGTACTTC CSAREGLREQYF NA TRBJ2-7 TRBV20-1 NA
TGCAGCGTGTGTGCCCCCACATGTCTCGATCAGCCCCAGCATTTT CSVCAPTCLDQPQHF NA TRBJ1-5 TRBV29-1 NA
TGCAGTGCTCCTCGCCTGTTGGGGCGTGAAGAGACCCAGTACTTC CSAPRLLGREETQYF once TRBJ2-5 TRBV20-1 NA
TGTGCCAGCAGCTTAGTTTCGGGGACCCCAAAAGAGACCCAGTACTTC CASSLVSGTPKETQYF few TRBJ2-5 TRBV7-9 NA
TGTGCCAGCAGCTTAGGGCGACAGTTTCATAACTATGGCTACACCTTC CASSLGRQFHNYGYTF few TRBJ1-2 TRBV7-9 NA
TGTGCCAGCAGCGCGGGACAGGGGTATGGAAACACTGAAGCTTTCTTT CASSAGQGYGNTEAFF once TRBJ1-1 TRBV12-3/TRBV12-4 TRBD1
TGTGCCAGCAGCCGAGGACAGGCCGGGTTCTATGGCTACACCTTC CASSRGQAGFYGYTF NA TRBJ1-2 TRBV11-2 TRBD1
TGTGCCAGCAGGACAGGGGTCCACGAGCAGTACTTC CASRTGVHEQYF NA TRBJ2-7 TRBV28 TRBD1
TGTGCCAGCAGACAACCGGGACAGTCCAATGAGCAGTTCTTC CASRQPGQSNEQFF once TRBJ2-1 TRBV7-9 TRBD1
TGTGCCAGTAGTATATTCGGACAGCTTATTGGGGGCTACACCTTC CASSIFGQLIGGYTF NA TRBJ1-2 TRBV19 NA
TGTGCCAGCAGCGCCGGGACAGGGAGGTGGGAGACCCAGTACTTC CASSAGTGRWETQYF NA TRBJ2-5 TRBV6-1 TRBD1
TGTGCCACCACCCGACGCACCGGGGCCAACGTCCTGACTTTC CATTRRTGANVLTF NA TRBJ2-6 TRBV15 NA
TGTGCCAGCAGTTACCCCTACGAGCAGTACTTC CASSYPYEQYF once TRBJ2-7 TRBV27 NA
TGTGCCAGCAGCTTATTGACAGGGGGCGCCTTGGGCTACACCTTC CASSLLTGGALGYTF few TRBJ1-2 TRBV7-2 TRBD1
TGTGCCAGTAAGCGGGGCGAGAACACCGGGGAGCTGTTTTTT CASKRGENTGELFF NA TRBJ2-2 TRBV19 TRBD2
TGCGCCAGCAGCCAAGATGTAGGGATTCAGCCCCAGCATTTT CASSQDVGIQPQHF NA TRBJ1-5 TRBV4-3 NA
TGTGCCAGCAGCCCGGGCGCGGGGAACCAGCCCCAGCATTTT CASSPGAGNQPQHF few TRBJ1-5 TRBV7-9 NA
TGCAGTGCTAGAGGAGGGAACACCAACACCGGGGAGCTGTTTTTT CSARGGNTNTGELFF NA TRBJ2-2 TRBV20-1 NA
TGTGCCAGCAGCTTGGCCACGGCAAGCGAAGCTTTCTTT CASSLATASEAFF few TRBJ1-1 TRBV5-4 NA
TGTGCCAGCAGCGCTAATACACTAGCGTACACCGGGGAGCTGTTTTTT CASSANTLAYTGELFF NA TRBJ2-2 TRBV7-7 TRBD2
TGCAGTGCTAGAAACCGACAGGGAGGGGAGGAGACCCAGTACTTC CSARNRQGGEETQYF NA TRBJ2-5 TRBV20-1 NA
TGCAGTGCTAGAGACCCCTTATCTCCTGCTTTCTTT CSARDPLSPAFF few TRBJ1-1 TRBV20-1 NA
TGCGCCAGCACCGAGGGGTGGCGGGGGGGCAGCGGGGAGCTGTTTTTT CASTEGWRGGSGELFF NA TRBJ2-2 TRBV10-2 TRBD2
TGCAGTGTATCGATGGATTCACCCCTCCACTTT CSVSMDSPLHF NA TRBJ1-6 TRBV20-1 NA
TGTGCCAGTCTGACGGGGTACGAGCAGTACTTC CASLTGYEQYF NA TRBJ2-7 TRBV2 NA
TGTGCCAGCTCACCACCCCCTGAGGGACGTGAAGCTTTCTTT CASSPPPEGREAFF NA TRBJ1-1 TRBV18 NA